The sequence of this T cell receptor beta chain was determined in a study of T cell responses to AZD1222 COVID-19 vaccine (dated by TCRdb to the early 2020s). Looking at the study overall: Because spike-specific TCR depth and breadth did not differ between the two schedules, AZD1222 recipients who got a second dose at roughly 4 weeks were pooled with those who got a second dose at roughly 12 weeks. TCR sequencing was performed for roughly 250 trial participants, of whom roughly 200 were given two doses of AZD1222 and approximately 25 were given two doses of MenACWY control vaccine. Enrollment into the trials was organized by age into subgroups of 18-55, 56-69 and 70-plus years, and those subgroups contained about 160, 30 and 59 TCR-sequenced participants, respectively. General findings and caveats noted by the study authors: Because no samples from the day 14 peak response were available, repertoires could be characterized only after the peak T cell response. The 56-69-year group was small, and its depth increase did not reach significance, likely because of low power. The whole spike protein was spanned by vaccine-associated CD4 TCRs, and dominant responses were seen in regions 160-218 and 743-854. Nearly half of unique spike-specific TCRs reportedly recognized epitopes outside regions mutated in the B.1.351 and B.1.1.7 variants. Conclusions about previously exposed vaccinees were limited because only six AZD1222 recipients were SARS-CoV-2 seropositive at baseline. After two AZD1222 doses, both the breadth and the depth of spike-specific TCRs were significantly higher than at day 0 and than in MenACWY recipients. Participants were mostly white British, with more females than males. The authors suggested clonal diversity may have been underestimated.

Concerning this clone: The clone's antigen remains unknown. No much larger clone is present one base from it, and per-base qualities are unavailable.

The CDR3 regions of human TCRbeta chains were analyzed by immunosequencing. In the paper's pipeline: TCRs in the repertoires were compared against a reference library of SARS-CoV-2-specific TCRs that had been generated with the MIRA antigen-specificity platform. Breadth was defined as the fraction of unique TCRs that were SARS-CoV-2-associated. Depth was defined as the fraction of total T cells that were SARS-CoV-2-associated. Using the MIRA data, each spike-specific TCR was mapped to the spike region that the TCR reacts to and placed in a CD4 or CD8 class. Log10-transformed breadth and depth values were compared by one-way ANOVA with Sidak's multiple comparisons tests. TCRdb took this table from immuneACCESS and kept in-frame rearrangements with V and J called. Such tables lack part of the clones; where checked against another copy, unresolved V genes explain under half of the gap, and the rest is unexplained. V, J and clone size were drawn from that table, and D and trimming were deduced from the DNA. This sample lists 130,000 to 150,000 clones; about nine tenths were detected once. Around 3.6% of the sample goes to the ten largest clones.

Looking up the germline V gene yields CDR1 MNHEY and CDR2 SVGAGI. V lost 8 bases and J lost 4 bases, and the count of bases not matched to a germline gene is 10. The CDR3 sequence holds 14 residues, the cysteine and phenylalanine included. CDR3 DNA only is kept here, 42 bases in frame from base 1. The sample's time point label, in plain terms: baseline before first vaccination. Vaccinee samples were obtained from the UK trials COV001 and COV002, which included a single-blind randomized controlled phase 2/3 trial of AZD1222 (ChAdOx1 nCoV-19) in healthy adults. Trial participant PBMC samples were collected at day 0 and day 28 after the second dose for TCRbeta chain sequencing.

The sequence came from an adult in good health. The chain is made from TRBV6-5 and TRBJ1-1, with TRBD1 matching 7 junction bases. Sequenced here: peripheral blood, sampled on day 0 of AZD1222 vaccination. The CDR3 reads CASLGNRGFTEAFF. DNA sequence: TGTGCCAGCCTGGGGAACAGGGGATTCACTGAAGCTTTCTTT.